Included here is one T cell receptor (beta chain) sequence, with context. Its antigen remains unidentified. The sample comes from a study of beta chain features in type 1 diabetes. Study details: No age, gender or cell yield differences were seen between patients and healthy donors. General study findings and limits: For Type 1 diabetes patients, all four CD4+ subsets carried TCRB CDR3s that were moderately but significantly shorter. For type 1 diabetes patients, VDJ junctions showed fewer insertions and more deletions.

Stem cell-like memory, regulatory, central memory and naive CD4+ cells were sorted via CD45RO/CCR7/CD25/CD127/CD95/CD27. The CDR3 has 15 residues. Deletions cut 8 bases from V and 1 base from J, with 16 bases between. CDR1 and CDR2 from the germline V gene are MGHDK and SYGVNS. All of the isolated RNA was reverse transcribed, so expressed TCRB transcripts were sequenced. Profiled with immunoSEQ multiplex PCR; TCRdb holds only in-frame clones, not every one. This sample yields around 70,000 clones, of which roughly 50% are seen a single time; roughly 0.7% belongs to the top ten. This clonotype was sampled from a man younger than 40 with type 1 diabetes. Input material: central memory CD4+ T cells from blood. The V and J genes are TRBV25-1 and TRBJ2-3, with D perhaps matching TRBD1 (5 bases). The CDR3 coding sequence is TGTGCCAGCTCTCAAAGGGGCGCCGGCACAGATACGCAGTATTTT. Protein sequence: CASSQRGAGTDTQYF.